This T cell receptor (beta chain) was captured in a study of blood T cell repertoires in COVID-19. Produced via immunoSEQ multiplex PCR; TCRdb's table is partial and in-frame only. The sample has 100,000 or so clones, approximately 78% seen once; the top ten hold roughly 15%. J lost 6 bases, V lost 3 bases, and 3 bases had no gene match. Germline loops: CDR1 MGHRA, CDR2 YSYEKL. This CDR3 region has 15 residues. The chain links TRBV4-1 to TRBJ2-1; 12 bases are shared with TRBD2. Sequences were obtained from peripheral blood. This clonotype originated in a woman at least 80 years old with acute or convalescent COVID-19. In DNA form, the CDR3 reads TGCGCCAGCAGCCATACTAGCGGGAGGACCAATGAGCAGTTCTTC. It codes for CASSHTSGRTNEQFF.